The 4 T cell receptor beta chains in this list originate from one sample, sequenced in a study of blood T cells in healthy people across ages. The second PCR ran roughly 7 to 11 cycles with a sample-barcoded 5' primer and J-beta primers. TCRdb re-derived calls from the 5' RACE reads in MiXCR, one entry per CDR3 protein. The repertoire holds some 1,800,000 distinct CDR3 sequences, with more than 35% as singletons. Sequencing was performed on blood. The receptors stem from a human donor in good health.

Concerning this clonotype itself: No conserved phenylalanine or tryptophan is present at the end of the CDR3, so a read error is the likely explanation. The chain recombines TRBV24-1 with TRBJ2-5; 10 bases fit TRBD2. The CDR3 totals 17 residues. J lost 4 bases, V lost 0 bases, and 7 bases had no gene match. Germline CDR1 and CDR2: KGHDR and SFDVKD. The CDR3 DNA is TGTGCCACCAGTGATTTGACTAGCGGGGAAGTTGGAGAGACCCAGTACTCC. This encodes CATSDLTSGEVGETQYS.

This clonotype has only a few counts. The rearrangement joins TRBV12-3 or TRBV12-4 to TRBJ1-1; D may be TRBD1 (6 bases). The V and J ends lost 2 bases and 1 base respectively, with 23 bases between them. The CDR3 is 19 residues long. CDR3 sequence (DNA): TGTGCCAGCAGTTTAAGACAAATTCATATGGGGGGCTGGAACACTGAAGCTTTCTTT. Translated: CASSLRQIHMGGWNTEAFF.

The chain has TRBV20-1 and TRBJ2-3, with 7 nucleotides matching TRBD2. The CDR3 spans 15 residues. Germline V lookup: CDR1 DFQATT, CDR2 SNEGSKA (reference sequence). J was trimmed by 5 bases and V by 5 bases; bases with no gene match: 13. As DNA, the CDR3 is TGCAGTGCTGCCGGAGGACGGGGGGTCGGAGATACGCAGTATTTT. Amino acids: CSAAGGRGVGDTQYF.

This clonotype was counted a few times. The chain employs TRBV12-3 or TRBV12-4 and TRBJ2-5; no clear D gene. This CDR3 has 14 residues. With 8 bases removed from V and 2 bases from J, the gap between germline ends came to 15 bases. Written as DNA, the CDR3 is TGTGCCAGCGCGAGGAGCCAGGTTCAAGAGACCCAGTACTTC. It specifies CASARSQVQETQYF.